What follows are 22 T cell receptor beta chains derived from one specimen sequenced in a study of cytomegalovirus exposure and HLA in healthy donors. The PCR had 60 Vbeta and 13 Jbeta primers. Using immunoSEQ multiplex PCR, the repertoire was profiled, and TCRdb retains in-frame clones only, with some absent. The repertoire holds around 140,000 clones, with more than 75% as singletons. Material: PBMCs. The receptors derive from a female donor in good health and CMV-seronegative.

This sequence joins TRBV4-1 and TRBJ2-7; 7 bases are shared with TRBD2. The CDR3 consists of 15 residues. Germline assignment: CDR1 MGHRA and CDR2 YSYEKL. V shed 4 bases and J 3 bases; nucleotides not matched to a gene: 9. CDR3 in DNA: TGCGCCAGCAGCCTATATGAGGGAGGGGACTACGAGCAGTACTTC. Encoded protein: CASSLYEGGDYEQYF.

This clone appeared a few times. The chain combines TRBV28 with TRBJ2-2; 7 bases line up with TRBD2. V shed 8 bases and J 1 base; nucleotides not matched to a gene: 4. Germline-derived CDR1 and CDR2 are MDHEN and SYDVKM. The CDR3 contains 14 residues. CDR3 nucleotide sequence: TGTGCCAGCCTAGCGGAACAGAACACCGGGGAGCTGTTTTTT. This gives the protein CASLAEQNTGELFF.

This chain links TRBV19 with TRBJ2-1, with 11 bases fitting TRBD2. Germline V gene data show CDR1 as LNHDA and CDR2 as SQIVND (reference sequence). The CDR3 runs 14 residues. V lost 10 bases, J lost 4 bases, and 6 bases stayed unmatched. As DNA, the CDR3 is TGTGCCACCAAAGGGACTAGCGGATACAATGAGCAGTTCTTC. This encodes CATKGTSGYNEQFF.

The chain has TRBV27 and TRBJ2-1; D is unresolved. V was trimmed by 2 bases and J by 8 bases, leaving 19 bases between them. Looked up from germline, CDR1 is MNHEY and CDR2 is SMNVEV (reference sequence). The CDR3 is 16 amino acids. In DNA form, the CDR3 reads TGTGCCAGCAGTTTAAATCGAGACACCCGTCACGATGAGCAGTTCTTC. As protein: CASSLNRDTRHDEQFF.

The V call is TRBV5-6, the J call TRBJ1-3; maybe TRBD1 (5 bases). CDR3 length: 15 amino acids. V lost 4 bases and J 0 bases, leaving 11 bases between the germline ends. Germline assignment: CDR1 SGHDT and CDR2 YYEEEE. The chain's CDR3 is CASSPTDNSGNTIYF. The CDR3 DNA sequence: TGTGCCAGCAGCCCAACGGACAACTCTGGAAACACCATATATTTT.

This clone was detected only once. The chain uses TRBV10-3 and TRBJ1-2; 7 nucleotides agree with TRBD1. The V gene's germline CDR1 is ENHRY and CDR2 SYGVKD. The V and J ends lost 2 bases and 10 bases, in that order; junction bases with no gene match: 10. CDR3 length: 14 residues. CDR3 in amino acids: CAISEADRLGPYTF. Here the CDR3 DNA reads TGTGCCATCAGTGAGGCGGACAGGCTTGGACCCTACACCTTC.

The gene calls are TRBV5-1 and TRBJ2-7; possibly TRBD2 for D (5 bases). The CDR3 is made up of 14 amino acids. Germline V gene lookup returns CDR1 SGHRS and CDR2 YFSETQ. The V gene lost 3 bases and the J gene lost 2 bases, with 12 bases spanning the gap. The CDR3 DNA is TGCGCCAGCAGCTCCCCTACTAGACCCTACGAGCAGTACTTC. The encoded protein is CASSSPTRPYEQYF.

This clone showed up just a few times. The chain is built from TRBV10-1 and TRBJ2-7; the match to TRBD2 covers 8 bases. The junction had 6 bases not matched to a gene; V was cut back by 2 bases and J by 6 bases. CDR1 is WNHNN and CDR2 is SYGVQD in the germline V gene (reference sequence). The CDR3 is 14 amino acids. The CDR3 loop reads CASSEGGAGVEQYF. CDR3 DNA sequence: TGCGCCAGCAGTGAGGGAGGAGCGGGAGTCGAGCAGTACTTC.

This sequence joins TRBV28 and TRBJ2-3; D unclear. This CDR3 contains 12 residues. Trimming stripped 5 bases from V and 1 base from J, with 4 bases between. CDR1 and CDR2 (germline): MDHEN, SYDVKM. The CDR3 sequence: CASSPGTDTQYF. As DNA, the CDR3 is TGTGCCAGCAGTCCCGGCACAGATACGCAGTATTTT.

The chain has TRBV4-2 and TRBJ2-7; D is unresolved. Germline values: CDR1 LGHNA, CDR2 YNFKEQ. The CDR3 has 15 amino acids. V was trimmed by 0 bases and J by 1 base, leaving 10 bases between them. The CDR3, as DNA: TGTGCCAGCAGCCAAGATGAGGCAGTTTCCTACGAGCAGTACTTC. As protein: CASSQDEAVSYEQYF.

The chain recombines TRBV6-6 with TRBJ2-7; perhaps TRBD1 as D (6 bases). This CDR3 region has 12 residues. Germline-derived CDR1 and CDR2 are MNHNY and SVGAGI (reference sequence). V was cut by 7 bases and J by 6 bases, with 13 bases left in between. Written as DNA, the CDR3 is TGTGCCAGCAACACCGCCAGGGGCGAGCAGTACTTC. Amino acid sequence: CASNTARGEQYF.

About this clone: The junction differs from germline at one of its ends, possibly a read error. This CDR3 is CSVEDTYEQYF. The CDR3 bases are TGCAGCGTAGAAGACACCTACGAGCAGTACTTC. The chain combines TRBV29-1 with TRBJ2-7; D uncertain. CDR3 length: 11 amino acids. From germline, CDR1 is SQVTM and CDR2 ANQGSEA.

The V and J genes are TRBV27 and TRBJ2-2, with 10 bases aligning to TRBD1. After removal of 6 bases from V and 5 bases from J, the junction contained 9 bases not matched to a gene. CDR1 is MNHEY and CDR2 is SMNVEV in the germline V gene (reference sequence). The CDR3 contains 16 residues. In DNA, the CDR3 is TGTGCCAGCAGACTACTCGACAGGGGGCGGACCGGGGAGCTGTTTTTT. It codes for CASRLLDRGRTGELFF.

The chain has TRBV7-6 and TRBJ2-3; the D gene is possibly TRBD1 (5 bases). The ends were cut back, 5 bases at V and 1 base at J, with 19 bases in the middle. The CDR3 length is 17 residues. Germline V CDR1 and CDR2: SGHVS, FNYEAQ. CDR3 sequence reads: CASSLGVGRLGTDTQYF. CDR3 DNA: TGTGCCAGCAGCCTTGGGGTGGGGCGACTGGGCACAGATACGCAGTATTTT.

The CDR3 reads CASHTGAVDGYTF. Written as DNA, the CDR3 is TGTGCCAGCCATACAGGGGCCGTCGATGGCTACACCTTC. This chain joins TRBV19 and TRBJ1-2, with 7 bases matching TRBD1. The CDR3 loop spans 13 amino acids. Germline values: CDR1 LNHDA, CDR2 SQIVND (reference sequence). The V and J ends lost 9 bases and 6 bases, in that order; junction bases with no gene match: 10.

CDR3 in DNA: TGTGCCAGCAGCCCGGGAGGGGGAAGAGAGCAGTACTTC. It yields the protein CASSPGGGREQYF. The genes are TRBV27 and TRBJ2-7, with TRBD2 matching 8 bases. The CDR3 runs to 13 residues. Trimming removed 6 bases from V and 7 bases from J; junction bases left unmatched: 8. The germline CDR1 and CDR2 sequences are MNHEY and SMNVEV (reference sequence).

This CDR3 reads CASSLRGDGELFF. The CDR3, as DNA: TGTGCCAGCAGCTTACGGGGTGACGGGGAGCTGTTTTTT. The rearrangement uses TRBV7-3 and TRBJ2-2; a weak D match, TRBD2 (5 bases). V was clipped by 2 bases and J by 7 bases, with 8 bases between them. The CDR3 is 13 amino acids. CDR1 and CDR2 from the germline V gene are SGHTA and FQGTGA.

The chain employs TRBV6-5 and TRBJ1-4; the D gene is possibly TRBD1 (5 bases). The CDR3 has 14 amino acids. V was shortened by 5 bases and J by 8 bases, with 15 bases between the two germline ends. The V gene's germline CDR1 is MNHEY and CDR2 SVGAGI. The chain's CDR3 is CASSQTALGEKLFF. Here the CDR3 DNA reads TGTGCCAGCAGTCAGACAGCCCTCGGGGAAAAACTGTTTTTT.

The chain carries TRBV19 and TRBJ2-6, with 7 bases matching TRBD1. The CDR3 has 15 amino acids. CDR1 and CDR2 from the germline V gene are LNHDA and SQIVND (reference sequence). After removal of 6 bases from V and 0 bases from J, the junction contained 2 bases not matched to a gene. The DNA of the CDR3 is TGTGCCAGTAGAGACAGGGTCTCTGGGGCCAACGTCCTGACTTTC. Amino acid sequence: CASRDRVSGANVLTF.

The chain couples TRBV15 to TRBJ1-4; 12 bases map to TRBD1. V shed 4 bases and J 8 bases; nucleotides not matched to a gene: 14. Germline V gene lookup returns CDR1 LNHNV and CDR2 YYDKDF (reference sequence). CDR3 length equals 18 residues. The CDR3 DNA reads TGTGCCACCAGCAAATGGGGACAGGGGGCGGCCCGGCCCGAAAAACTGTTTTTT. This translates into CATSKWGQGAARPEKLFF. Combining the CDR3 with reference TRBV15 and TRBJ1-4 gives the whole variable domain DAMVIQNPRYQVTQFGKPVTLSCSQTLNHNVMYWYQQKSSQAPKLLFHYYDKDFNNEADTPDNFQSRRPNTSFCFLDIRSPGLGDTAMYLCATSKWGQGAARPEKLFFGSGTQLSVL.

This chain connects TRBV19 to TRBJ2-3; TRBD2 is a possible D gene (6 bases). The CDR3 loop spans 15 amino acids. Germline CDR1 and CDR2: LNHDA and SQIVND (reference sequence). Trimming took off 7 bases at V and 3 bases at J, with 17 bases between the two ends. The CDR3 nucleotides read TGTGCCAGTAAACCCCGGGAGATTGGAACAGATACGCAGTATTTT. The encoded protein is CASKPREIGTDTQYF.

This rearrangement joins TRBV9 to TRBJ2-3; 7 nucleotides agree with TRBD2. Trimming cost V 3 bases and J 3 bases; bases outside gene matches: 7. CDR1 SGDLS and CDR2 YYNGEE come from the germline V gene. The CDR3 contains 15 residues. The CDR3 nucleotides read TGTGCCAGCAGCGGGAAAAGCGGGGAGACAGATACGCAGTATTTT. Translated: CASSGKSGETDTQYF.